This TCR beta chain was identified in a study of cytomegalovirus exposure and HLA in healthy donors. Use of 60 Vbeta and 13 Jbeta primers characterized the PCR. Generated by immunoSEQ multiplex PCR, the TCRdb table keeps only in-frame clones and is missing some. The sample has approximately 82,000 clones, 74% seen once. Study-level points and caveats: Highest at DRB1 and lowest at HLA-C, TCR association rates differed among HLA loci in a later analysis. The authors later linked a missense DCLRE1C variant to TCR beta V- and J-gene trimming. Data from an earlier analysis indicated that most TCR beta V segments were productive either about 90% or about 30% of the time.

J was trimmed by 4 bases and V by 7 bases; bases with no gene match: 6. The germline gives CDR1 SNHLY, CDR2 FYNNEI. The CDR3 has 15 residues. Each donor was nominally healthy when sampled (though unrecorded immune exposures were likely). Regarding this clone: The antigen is undetermined.

This receptor was identified in a woman aged 45 to 65 in good health and CMV-seropositive. The V and J genes are TRBV2 and TRBJ2-2; TRBD1 aligns across 10 bases. The sample comprised PBMCs. CDR3: CASNLRTGGTGELFF. The DNA for the CDR3 is TGTGCCAGCAATCTCCGGACAGGGGGCACCGGGGAGCTGTTTTTT.